A single sample is the source of the 16 T cell receptor beta chains below, sequenced in a study of blood T cell repertoires in COVID-19. TCRdb keeps only in-frame clones here, not all; method: immunoSEQ multiplex PCR. The sample consists of 150,000 to 200,000 clones, 82% of them appearing once. The sample was peripheral blood. The origin of the receptors is a woman aged 65 to 85 with acute or convalescent COVID-19.

In its sample, this clone was seen once. The chain recombines TRBV27 with TRBJ2-1, with 7 bases fitting TRBD2. The CDR3 extends over 15 amino acids. Per germline, CDR1 MNHEY and CDR2 SMNVEV (reference sequence). Trimming removed 10 bases from V and 5 bases from J; junction bases left unmatched: 14. The CDR3: CAIPFWASGNNEQFF. The CDR3 bases are TGTGCCATCCCGTTCTGGGCTAGCGGCAACAATGAGCAGTTCTTC.

The rearrangement uses TRBV2 and TRBJ1-6, with D unresolved. V was trimmed by 11 bases and J by 1 base, leaving 12 bases between them. The CDR3 contains 14 residues. Germline CDR1 is SNHLY and CDR2 is FYNNEI. The DNA of the CDR3 is TGTGCCGGAGCGAGGAGTTCCTATAATTCACCCCTCCACTTT. Encoded protein: CAGARSSYNSPLHF.

This clone was seen a single time. The CDR3 loop is CATSRDRGFYTEAFF. The CDR3 DNA follows: TGTGCCACCAGCAGAGATCGGGGGTTTTACACTGAAGCTTTCTTT. The V call is TRBV15, the J call TRBJ1-1; tentatively, D is TRBD1 (5 bases). The V gene's germline CDR1 is LNHNV and CDR2 YYDKDF (reference sequence). Trimming stripped 0 bases from V and 3 bases from J, with 11 bases between. The CDR3 runs to 15 residues.

The chain recombines TRBV21-1 with TRBJ1-5. TRBV21-1 is termed a pseudogene. The CDR3 spans 15 residues. CDR3 in DNA: TGTGCCAGCAGCTCGACAGCGGGCCGTAGGGTACCCCAGCATTTT. It codes for CASSSTAGRRVPQHF.

V is TRBV7-9 and J is TRBJ2-7; TRBD2 matches at 12 bases. This CDR3 is 16 amino acids long. Trimming took 5 bases from V and 2 from J; bases not matched to a gene: 7. The germline V gene has CDR1 SEHNR and CDR2 FQNEAQ (reference sequence). CDR3 nucleotide sequence: TGTGCCAGCAGCCGAGGACTAGCGGGACCCACCTACGAGCAGTACTTC. It is translated as CASSRGLAGPTYEQYF.

The chain combines TRBV5-1 with TRBJ2-1; 10 nucleotides match TRBD2. Unmatched junction bases numbered 7, after V lost 4 bases and J lost 0 bases. Germline V CDR1 and CDR2: SGHRS, YFSETQ. The CDR3 has 17 residues. CDR3 amino acids: CASSPTSGATSYNEQFF. The CDR3, as DNA: TGCGCCAGCAGCCCAACTAGCGGGGCTACCTCCTACAATGAGCAGTTCTTC.

J is TRBJ2-6 and V is TRBV6-2 or TRBV6-3, with a possible D match to TRBD1 (6 bases). The CDR3 is made up of 18 amino acids. Germline CDR1 and CDR2: MNHEY and SVGEGT. V lost 4 bases and J 0 bases, leaving 16 bases between the germline ends. The CDR3 protein is CASSSPGHYSSGANVLTF. The CDR3 nucleotides read TGTGCCAGCAGTTCTCCGGGACATTACAGCTCTGGGGCCAACGTCCTGACTTTC.

J is TRBJ2-1 and V is TRBV11-3, with TRBD2 matching 8 bases. Germline CDR1 SGHNT, CDR2 YENEEA. J was trimmed by 7 bases and V by 8 bases; bases with no gene match: 7. The CDR3 is 13 amino acids. The CDR3 nucleotides are TGTGCCAGCGGCGCGGGGGGTTATAATGAGCAGTTCTTC. It yields the protein CASGAGGYNEQFF.

This clone appeared once. This chain links TRBV5-1 with TRBJ2-3; no clear D gene. There are 12 residues in the CDR3. Trimming stripped 0 bases from V and 6 bases from J, with 5 bases between. Germline V gene data show CDR1 as SGHRS and CDR2 as YFSETQ. CDR3 coding DNA: TGCGCCAGCAGCTTGGCCAGGGATACGCAGTATTTT. This gives the protein CASSLARDTQYF.

The chain uses TRBV6-2 or TRBV6-3 and TRBJ1-5; D is possibly TRBD1 (6 bases). V was shortened by 6 bases and J by 6 bases, with 15 bases between the two germline ends. This CDR3 has 14 residues. The germline gives CDR1 MNHEY, CDR2 SVGEGT. CDR3 in DNA: TGTGCCAGCAGCGGTGGACAGATGAGTCAGCCCCAGCATTTT. Translating it yields CASSGGQMSQPQHF.

The chain has TRBV9 and TRBJ1-6; 9 bases map to TRBD1. CDR1 and CDR2 from the germline V gene are SGDLS and YYNGEE. V shed 3 bases, J shed 10 bases, and the junction held 11 bases outside the gene matches. This CDR3 contains 16 residues. The DNA for the CDR3 is TGTGCCAGCAGCGACCTACCGGGACAGGGCGGATCACCCCTCCACTTT. Its translation is CASSDLPGQGGSPLHF.

This rearrangement joins TRBV28 to TRBJ1-6; no definite D call. Germline CDR1 is MDHEN and CDR2 is SYDVKM. Trimming removed 2 bases from V and 3 bases from J, with 8 bases in between. The CDR3 runs 15 residues. The CDR3 DNA reads TGTGCCAGCAGTTTAGTACAGCTCTATAATTCACCCCTCCACTTT. Protein: CASSLVQLYNSPLHF.

This clone was picked up a small number of times. The V and J genes are TRBV10-3 and TRBJ1-5; 7 positions match TRBD1. Germline V CDR1 and CDR2: ENHRY, SYGVKD. The CDR3 length is 16 residues. J gave up 9 bases and V 4 bases, and 15 bases lay outside the gene matches. This CDR3 reads CAISGQTRQGVGPQHF. The CDR3 region has the DNA TGTGCCATCAGTGGTCAAACTAGGCAGGGGGTAGGGCCCCAGCATTTT.

The chain carries TRBV4-1 and TRBJ1-5; TRBD1 matches 10 bases. Germline V lookup: CDR1 MGHRA, CDR2 YSYEKL. Germline trimming cut 1 base from V and 2 bases from J; bases unmatched to any gene: 2. This CDR3 comprises 16 residues. The DNA for the CDR3 is TGCGCCAGCAGCCAAGCCGGGACAGGGGGCAATCAGCCCCAGCATTTT. Translation gives CASSQAGTGGNQPQHF.

The rearrangement joins TRBV28 to TRBJ2-1, with D perhaps TRBD1 (5 bases). CDR3 length equals 15 residues. V lost 4 bases and J lost 0, with 10 bases in between. The germline V gene encodes CDR1 MDHEN and CDR2 SYDVKM. CDR3 bases: TGTGCCAGCAGTTCGTTTAGGGGCTCCTACAATGAGCAGTTCTTC. Amino acids: CASSSFRGSYNEQFF.

The CDR3 reads CASSDRGLSTEAFF. The DNA for the CDR3 is TGTGCCAGCAGTGATCGGGGTCTCTCCACTGAAGCTTTCTTT. V usage is TRBV2 and J usage is TRBJ1-1; D is undetermined. There are 14 residues in the CDR3. Germline lookup yields CDR1 SNHLY and CDR2 FYNNEI. The V end was cut by 3 bases, the J end by 4 bases, with 12 bases between.